The source of this T cell receptor (beta chain) is a study of CD8 T cells in ankylosing spondylitis. The V and J ends lost 4 bases and 4 bases, in that order; junction bases with no gene match: 5. The CDR3 is made up of 14 amino acids. CDR1 is SGHKS and CDR2 is YYEKEE in the germline V gene (reference sequence). This clonotype showed up just once. What it recognizes is unknown. Study-wide findings and caveats: Disease-linked clones were reportedly significantly enriched in matched ankylosing spondylitis synovial fluid. Previously reported in reactive arthritis synovial fluid and blood were some of the motif variants. Apparently characteristic of ankylosing spondylitis blood was a TCR beta motif (eight highly homologous variants).

Quantitative 5'-RACE with molecular barcodes generated TCR beta libraries. TCRdb passed the 5' RACE reads through MiXCR, listing each CDR3 protein once. The data hold around 130,000 distinct CDR3 sequences, with approximately 13% observed a single time. The source of this sequence is a female donor with ankylosing spondylitis or in good health (not recorded which). The genes are TRBV5-5 and TRBJ1-5, with 7 positions matching TRBD1. The sequenced material came from blood, either unsorted or a sorted T cell fraction (not recorded which). The CDR3 DNA reads TGTGCCAGCAGCGTGGGACAGACAAATCAGCCCCAGCATTTT. The encoded protein is CASSVGQTNQPQHF.